A selection of T cell receptor beta chains follows, all from one sample in a study of blood T cells in healthy people across ages. Each CDR3 protein is one row after TCRdb ran MiXCR on the 5' RACE reads. The sample records around 780,000 distinct CDR3 sequences, roughly 24% being singletons. These data also formed part of another study, on T cells of mothers and their children.

The sample consisted of blood. The receptors here all came from a boy aged 10-17 years in good health. CDR3s include the opening cysteine and the closing phenylalanine or tryptophan. The D gene is left open where the match is weak. Clone sizes are given selectively: once, few, many, or a class where the clone is expanded.

D gene,J gene,clone size,V gene,CDR3 protein,CDR3 DNA
NA,TRBJ1-6,few,TRBV3-1,CASSQDRGSLNSPLHF,TGTGCCAGCAGCCAAGATAGGGGCAGTCTTAATTCACCCCTCCACTTT
NA,TRBJ2-5,few,TRBV20-1,CSARDTAFQETQYF,TGCAGTGCTAGAGATACCGCCTTTCAAGAGACCCAGTACTTC
NA,TRBJ1-2,few,TRBV18,CASSPAQDDGYTF,TGTGCCAGCTCACCGGCGCAGGACGATGGCTACACCTTC
TRBD1,TRBJ2-7,NA,TRBV29-1,CSVEDSISQGVYEQYF,TGCAGCGTTGAAGATTCCATTTCTCAGGGGGTCTACGAGCAGTACTTC
TRBD1,TRBJ2-7,NA,TRBV7-9,CASSSPRQGPLSYERYF,TGTGCCAGCAGTTCACCCCGACAGGGACCCTTAAGCTACGAGCGGTACTTC
TRBD2,TRBJ2-7,NA,TRBV7-2,CASSPSTSGGATLTF,TGTGCCAGCAGCCCGTCGACTAGCGGGGGCGCAACCCTCACCTTC
TRBD1,TRBJ1-2,NA,TRBV14,CASSQAPGTGKGYTF,TGTGCCAGCAGCCAAGCGCCTGGGACAGGGAAAGGCTACACCTTC
NA,TRBJ2-7,few,TRBV7-9,CASSSGTPSGYEQYF,TGTGCCAGCAGCTCCGGGACGCCGTCAGGCTACGAGCAGTACTTC
TRBD1,TRBJ2-7,NA,TRBV5-5,CASSAWPVGQGSREQYF,TGTGCCAGCAGCGCTTGGCCGGTGGGACAGGGTTCCCGCGAGCAGTACTTC
TRBD1,TRBJ2-4,NA,TRBV29-1,CSVDTGGTAKNIQYF,TGCAGCGTTGATACAGGGGGCACAGCCAAAAACATTCAGTACTTC
NA,TRBJ2-7,NA,TRBV10-3,CAISESSSYEQYF,TGTGCCATCAGTGAGTCGTCTTCCTACGAGCAGTACTTC
NA,TRBJ2-1,NA,TRBV3-1,CASSQEGRTRYNEQFF,TGTGCCAGCAGCCAAGAGGGCAGGACCAGATACAATGAGCAGTTCTTC
NA,TRBJ2-7,NA,TRBV6-5,CASSYSYQRGEQYF,TGTGCCAGCAGTTACTCGTATCAGAGGGGCGAGCAGTACTTC
NA,TRBJ1-2,NA,TRBV5-1,CASSLVGNPLYAYTF,TGCGCCAGCAGCTTGGTGGGGAACCCTCTTTATGCCTACACCTTC
TRBD2,TRBJ2-1,NA,TRBV4-2,CASSQDPSGGRNGQFF,TGTGCCAGCAGCCAAGATCCTAGCGGGGGTCGAAATGGGCAGTTCTTC
NA,TRBJ2-2,NA,TRBV7-9,CASSWSGGNTGELFF,TGTGCCAGCAGCTGGTCGGGGGGCAACACCGGGGAGCTGTTTTTT
NA,TRBJ1-1,NA,TRBV5-4,CASSYGQRGGEAFF,TGTGCCAGCAGCTATGGACAGCGGGGAGGGGAAGCTTTCTTT
TRBD1,TRBJ2-3,NA,TRBV2,CASSAGTGSTDTQYF,TGTGCCAGCAGCGCCGGGACAGGGAGCACAGATACGCAGTATTTT
TRBD1,TRBJ2-3,NA,TRBV2,CASLYRDRATDTQYF,TGTGCCAGTCTTTACCGGGACAGGGCCACAGATACGCAGTATTTT
TRBD1,TRBJ2-7,few,TRBV5-5,CASSWGQGYEQYF,TGTGCCAGCAGCTGGGGACAGGGCTACGAGCAGTACTTC
TRBD1,TRBJ1-2,NA,TRBV29-1,CSVVGGQGGGYTF,TGCAGCGTTGTAGGCGGACAGGGTGGCGGCTACACCTTC
NA,TRBJ2-3,few,TRBV7-3,CASSLSPEDTQYF,TGTGCCAGCAGCTTATCACCGGAAGATACGCAGTATTTT
NA,TRBJ1-4,NA,TRBV2,CASTRGLRANEKLFF,TGTGCCAGCACCAGGGGACTGAGGGCAAATGAAAAACTGTTTTTT
NA,TRBJ1-5,few,TRBV12-3/TRBV12-4,CASRAQGEVYSNQPQHF,TGTGCCAGCAGAGCACAGGGTGAGGTTTATAGCAATCAGCCCCAGCATTTT
NA,TRBJ1-2,NA,TRBV19,CASSINRDFDYGYTF,TGTGCCAGTAGTATAAACAGGGACTTTGACTATGGCTACACCTTC
NA,TRBJ1-6,few,TRBV5-1,CASTRSGREDNSPLHF,TGCGCCAGCACCCGGAGCGGCCGTGAGGATAATTCACCCCTCCACTTT
TRBD2,TRBJ2-5,few,TRBV5-1,CASSTSSGGAGEAQYF,TGCGCCAGCAGCACCTCCTCCGGGGGGGCCGGAGAGGCCCAGTACTTC
NA,TRBJ1-3,few,TRBV4-2,CASSQDQGAGNTIYF,TGTGCCAGCAGCCAAGATCAAGGGGCCGGAAACACCATATATTTT
TRBD1,TRBJ2-1,few,TRBV4-2,CASSQEGRGSYNEQFF,TGTGCCAGCAGCCAAGAGGGCAGGGGGTCATACAATGAGCAGTTCTTC
NA,TRBJ2-3,NA,TRBV29-1,CSVEDRQGRGSTDTQYF,TGCAGCGTTGAAGATCGTCAGGGGCGTGGGAGCACAGATACGCAGTATTTT
TRBD2,TRBJ2-7,few,TRBV10-3,CAISAETSGINEQYF,TGTGCCATCAGTGCCGAGACTAGCGGGATAAACGAGCAGTACTTC
NA,TRBJ1-3,NA,TRBV6-2/TRBV6-3,CASSYRRVNGNTIYF,TGTGCCAGCAGTTACCGACGAGTGAATGGAAACACCATATATTTT
NA,TRBJ2-7,few,TRBV4-1,CASSQMGGQGAQTYEQYF,TGCGCCAGCAGCCAAATGGGGGGGCAGGGGGCGCAAACCTACGAGCAGTACTTC
NA,TRBJ2-5,few,TRBV5-5,CASSLWAAEETQYF,TGTGCCAGCAGCTTGTGGGCAGCTGAAGAGACCCAGTACTTC
NA,TRBJ1-5,once,TRBV20-1,CSASGLANQPQHF,TGCAGTGCAAGCGGGCTAGCCAATCAGCCCCAGCATTTT
NA,TRBJ2-1,NA,TRBV29-1,CSVEGRSSYNEQFF,TGCAGCGTCGAGGGGCGGAGCTCCTACAATGAGCAGTTCTTC
TRBD2,TRBJ2-1,NA,TRBV5-1,CASSSRGTSGNEQFF,TGCGCCAGCAGCTCACGGGGGACTAGCGGCAATGAGCAGTTCTTC
NA,TRBJ2-2,NA,TRBV30,CAWNPTVTGELFF,TGTGCCTGGAACCCGACAGTTACGGGGGAGCTGTTTTTT
TRBD2,TRBJ2-5,few,TRBV20-1,CSARARTSRETQYF,TGCAGTGCTAGAGCTCGGACTAGCCGGGAGACCCAGTACTTC
NA,TRBJ2-6,NA,TRBV28,CASSRLLGGQISGANVLTF,TGTGCCAGCAGCCGCCTCTTGGGTGGACAAATCTCTGGGGCCAACGTCCTGACTTTC
NA,TRBJ1-6,few,TRBV6-5,CAIATGFNSPLHF,TGTGCCATCGCTACAGGCTTTAATTCACCCCTCCACTTT
TRBD2,TRBJ2-5,NA,TRBV9,CASSVGSASGSTYQETQYF,TGTGCCAGCAGCGTAGGGTCGGCTAGCGGGAGTACGTACCAAGAGACCCAGTACTTC
TRBD2,TRBJ2-2,few,TRBV5-6,CASSLVSGGYNTGELFF,TGTGCCAGCAGCCTCGTTAGCGGGGGGTACAACACCGGGGAGCTGTTTTTT
TRBD1,TRBJ2-7,NA,TRBV10-3,CAIRGQSTYEQYF,TGTGCCATCAGGGGACAGTCAACCTACGAGCAGTACTTC
TRBD1,TRBJ1-5,many,TRBV9,CASSRTGTSNQPQHF,TGTGCCAGCAGCCGGACAGGGACGAGCAATCAGCCCCAGCATTTT
NA,TRBJ2-3,few,TRBV5-1,CASSARLGVTDTQYF,TGCGCCAGCAGCGCCCGACTAGGAGTCACAGATACGCAGTATTTT
TRBD2,TRBJ2-3,NA,TRBV6-1,CASIAGGDTQYF,TGTGCCAGCATCGCGGGGGGGGATACGCAGTATTTT